This entry concerns a single T cell receptor beta chain. Antigen: not known. Quantitative molecular-barcoded 5'-RACE generated the TCR beta libraries. MiXCR, run by TCRdb on the 5' RACE reads, gives a single entry per CDR3 protein. The data contain approximately 100,000 distinct CDR3 sequences, less than 25% of them seen just once; the ten biggest clones take up roughly 12%. With 4 bases clipped from V and 1 base from J, the junction kept 5 bases outside the gene matches. Germline CDR1 reads MGHDK; CDR2 reads SYGVNS. This CDR3 is built from 16 residues. This sample is drawn from a study of CD8 T cells in ankylosing spondylitis. Study results and limitations: A number of the motif variants had already been described in reactive arthritis synovial fluid and blood.

This chain uses TRBV25-1 with TRBJ2-3, with 10 nucleotides matching TRBD1. Source material: synovial fluid, either unsorted or a sorted T cell fraction (not recorded which). The TCR comes from a male donor with ankylosing spondylitis. CDR3 in DNA: TGTGCCAGCAGTGCCTCGGGACAGGGGCGCACAGATACGCAGTATTTT. This gives the protein CASSASGQGRTDTQYF.